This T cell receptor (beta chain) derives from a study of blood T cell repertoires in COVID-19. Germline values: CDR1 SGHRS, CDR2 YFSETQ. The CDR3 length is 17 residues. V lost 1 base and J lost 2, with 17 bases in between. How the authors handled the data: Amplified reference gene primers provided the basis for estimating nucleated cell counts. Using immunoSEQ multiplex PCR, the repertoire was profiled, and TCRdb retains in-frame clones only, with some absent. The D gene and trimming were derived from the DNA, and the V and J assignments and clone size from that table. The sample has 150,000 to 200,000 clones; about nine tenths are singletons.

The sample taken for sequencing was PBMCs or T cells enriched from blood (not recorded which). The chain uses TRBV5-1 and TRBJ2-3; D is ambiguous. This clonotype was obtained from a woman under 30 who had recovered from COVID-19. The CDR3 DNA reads TGCGCCAGCAGCTTGTTGTTTAGGAGCACCCCCACAGATACGCAGTATTTT. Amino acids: CASSLLFRSTPTDTQYF.